This T cell receptor (beta chain) comes out of a study of T-cell memory formation after mild COVID-19 (dated by TCRdb to the early 2020s). Study-wide context: TCR sequence clusters from the two donors were found to be largely donor specific. The cohort was made up of two young adult volunteers, one female and one male, who were previously healthy. In two donors, T-cell clones that expanded and contracted after mild COVID-19 were tracked by sequencing TCRalpha and TCRbeta repertoires over time.

Of note for this clonotype: Its antigen remains unidentified. The sample holds no much larger clone one base away, and base qualities are not on file.

What the work shows at the level of the full study, not this receptor alone: Clones that contracted from day 15 to 85 showed balanced CD4/CD8 phenotypes, whereas a second wave of clones that expanded from day 15 to 37 leaned towards CD4+. Contracting CD4+ clones turned up mainly in the CM and EM memory subsets, whereas EMRA was where CD8+ clones were enriched. Whether the second-wave clones peaking on day 37 were SARS-CoV-2 specific was not confirmed. Some responding clones were detected in pre-infection memory, suggesting pre-existing cross-reactive memory T cells joined the SARS-CoV-2 response. Only two mild cases were covered by the study, and larger cohorts that include severe cases with pre-infection samples were considered necessary.

Trimming costs V 3 bases and J 5 bases, and their ends lie 10 bases apart. CDR1 and CDR2 are drawn from the germline V gene: SGHAT, FQNNGV. From the cysteine up to the phenylalanine, the CDR3 has a length of 13 residues. Here the CDR3 DNA is all that survives: 39 bases in frame from base 1. Instrument on record: Illumina NovaSeq 6000. cDNA libraries for TCRalpha and TCRbeta were prepared by 5'RACE using constant-segment primers, with sample barcodes and unique molecular identifiers added. RNA was extracted from every sample with Trizol reagent. Libraries were amplified in two PCR steps, with a second sample barcode and Illumina TruSeq adapters added in the second step. Sequencing of libraries was performed on an Illumina NovaSeq with 2 x 150 bp paired-end reads. As for how the authors treated the data: Reads were demultiplexed and collapsed into UMI-guided consensus sequences with migec v1.2.7. Using mixcr v2.1.11, UMI consensuses were aligned to TRA and TRB V and J templates and then assembled into clonotypes. Expanded or contracted clonotypes were those called significant by both edgeR and NoisET, with noise models trained on biological replicates. edgeR calls used a false discovery rate-adjusted p below 0.01 and a log2 fold-change threshold of 1. As an exploratory analysis of dynamics, max-normalized trajectories of the 1000 most abundant clonotypes were examined by PCA with hierarchical clustering. Separately sequenced CD4+ and CD8+ repertoires were used to assign the CD4 or CD8 phenotype of responding clones. TCRdb reprocessed the public reads (quality trimming at Q25 with fastp, clone calling with MiXCR) and kept in-frame beta chains. Rows are combined by CDR3 protein, so each entry shows the most common genes and DNA. The V and J calls and clone size come from TCRdb's table, not from the authors' own analysis. The sample table contains under 650,000 distinct CDR3 sequences; only one count was recorded for over 15% of them. Together, the top ten hold 12% of the sample.

Ficoll-Paque density gradient centrifugation was the method used to isolate PBMCs. The chain is encoded by TRBV11-2 joined to TRBJ1-1, with the D gene uncertain. This TCR came from an adult woman who had mild COVID-19 (a few samples of this study predate the infection). The sample titles of this study are shuffled in the database, so cell type and time point are left out; the donor was told from shared clones. The specimen was PBMCs or a T cell subset sorted from them (not recorded which). The nucleotide sequence is TGTGCCAGCAGCTTCCATGAGAGGACTGAAGCTTTCTTT. Its protein product is CASSFHERTEAFF.